These T cell receptor beta chains were read from a single sample in a study of cytomegalovirus exposure and HLA in healthy donors. Sequencing was performed with immunoSEQ multiplex PCR; in TCRdb, only in-frame clones are kept and a portion is missing. The sample carries more than 75,000 clones, around three quarters recorded once. Sequencing used PBMCs. These receptor sequences come from a man under 40 in good health and CMV-seronegative. Both conserved end residues are part of each CDR3. D genes are given only for firm matches. Where a row states a size, it is once, few, many or the class of an expanded clone; other rows omit it.

v_gene: TRBV29-1; d_gene: TRBD2; j_gene: TRBJ2-7; abundance: .; CDR3aa: CSVSVVAGGLPEQYF; CDR3nt: TGCAGCGTTAGCGTTGTAGCGGGGGGTCTGCCCGAGCAGTACTTC
v_gene: TRBV9; d_gene: TRBD2; j_gene: TRBJ2-1; abundance: .; CDR3aa: CASSTREGAGYNEQFF; CDR3nt: TGTGCCAGCAGCACCCGAGAAGGAGCGGGGTACAATGAGCAGTTCTTC
v_gene: TRBV29-1; d_gene: .; j_gene: TRBJ1-1; abundance: .; CDR3aa: CSVEDRGSGTEAFF; CDR3nt: TGCAGCGTTGAAGATCGGGGCAGCGGGACTGAAGCTTTCTTT
v_gene: TRBV2; d_gene: .; j_gene: TRBJ2-6; abundance: .; CDR3aa: CASRGRDTGANVLTF; CDR3nt: TGTGCCAGCAGGGGACGGGACACTGGGGCCAACGTCCTGACTTTC
v_gene: TRBV7-8; d_gene: TRBD1; j_gene: TRBJ1-5; abundance: .; CDR3aa: CASSLARTGRSDQPQHF; CDR3nt: TGTGCCAGCAGCTTAGCCCGGACAGGGAGGAGTGATCAGCCCCAGCATTTT
v_gene: TRBV4-2; d_gene: TRBD2; j_gene: TRBJ2-3; abundance: .; CDR3aa: CASSQDLKASGRHTDTQYF; CDR3nt: TGTGCCAGCAGCCAAGATTTGAAAGCTAGCGGGCGACACACAGATACGCAGTATTTT
v_gene: TRBV5-5; d_gene: .; j_gene: TRBJ2-6; abundance: .; CDR3aa: CASSFHSSGANVLTF; CDR3nt: TGTGCCAGCAGCTTCCACTCCTCTGGGGCCAACGTCCTGACTTTC
v_gene: TRBV6-1; d_gene: .; j_gene: TRBJ2-7; abundance: .; CDR3aa: CASSDPTSSYEQYF; CDR3nt: TGTGCCAGCAGTGACCCCACGAGCTCCTACGAGCAGTACTTC
v_gene: TRBV7-6; d_gene: .; j_gene: TRBJ1-5; abundance: .; CDR3aa: CASSLSAGGNQPQHF; CDR3nt: TGTGCCAGCAGCTTATCGGCGGGCGGCAATCAGCCCCAGCATTTT
v_gene: TRBV7-2; d_gene: .; j_gene: TRBJ2-7; abundance: .; CDR3aa: CASSLVGGTTYEQYF; CDR3nt: TGTGCCAGCAGCTTAGTTGGAGGCACTACCTACGAGCAGTACTTC
v_gene: TRBV5-1; d_gene: .; j_gene: TRBJ1-4; abundance: few; CDR3aa: CASSRDPATNEKLFF; CDR3nt: TGCGCCAGCAGCCGAGATCCTGCAACTAATGAAAAACTGTTTTTT
v_gene: TRBV5-4; d_gene: .; j_gene: TRBJ1-1; abundance: .; CDR3aa: CASSPGQRNTEAFF; CDR3nt: TGTGCCAGCAGCCCAGGACAGAGGAACACTGAAGCTTTCTTT
v_gene: TRBV19; d_gene: .; j_gene: TRBJ1-2; abundance: few; CDR3aa: CASSITRNYGYTF; CDR3nt: TGTGCCAGTAGTATCACCAGAAACTATGGCTACACCTTC
v_gene: TRBV5-4; d_gene: .; j_gene: TRBJ2-7; abundance: once; CDR3aa: CASSLERFAYEQYF; CDR3nt: TGTGCCAGCAGCTTGGAGCGGTTTGCCTACGAGCAGTACTTC
v_gene: TRBV7-9; d_gene: .; j_gene: TRBJ2-5; abundance: .; CDR3aa: CASSIGHSPGETQYF; CDR3nt: TGTGCCAGCAGTATTGGGCATTCTCCTGGAGAGACCCAGTACTTC
v_gene: TRBV4-1; d_gene: .; j_gene: TRBJ1-5; abundance: .; CDR3aa: CASSERGHQPQHF; CDR3nt: TGCGCCAGCAGCGAAAGAGGCCATCAGCCCCAGCATTTT
v_gene: TRBV9; d_gene: .; j_gene: TRBJ1-4; abundance: .; CDR3aa: CASSVDSRGGGLFF; CDR3nt: TGTGCCAGCAGCGTAGATTCTCGTGGTGGAGGACTGTTTTTT
v_gene: TRBV6-5; d_gene: .; j_gene: TRBJ2-3; abundance: .; CDR3aa: CASSPRQGGTDTQYF; CDR3nt: TGTGCCAGCAGCCCAAGACAGGGAGGAACAGATACGCAGTATTTT
v_gene: TRBV6-6; d_gene: .; j_gene: TRBJ1-2; abundance: .; CDR3aa: CASSADISPYGYTF; CDR3nt: TGTGCCAGCAGTGCGGACATTAGTCCATATGGCTACACCTTC
v_gene: TRBV7-8; d_gene: .; j_gene: TRBJ2-2; abundance: few; CDR3aa: CASTIIRERKGNTGELFF; CDR3nt: TGTGCCAGCACCATTATCAGGGAAAGGAAGGGAAACACCGGGGAGCTGTTTTTT
v_gene: TRBV5-6; d_gene: .; j_gene: TRBJ2-3; abundance: .; CDR3aa: CASSSDLTGTDTQYF; CDR3nt: TGTGCCAGCAGTTCCGACTTGACTGGCACAGATACGCAGTATTTT
v_gene: TRBV29-1; d_gene: .; j_gene: TRBJ2-1; abundance: .; CDR3aa: CSVERTRGEQFF; CDR3nt: TGCAGCGTTGAGAGAACACGGGGTGAGCAGTTCTTC
v_gene: TRBV5-6; d_gene: .; j_gene: TRBJ1-6; abundance: .; CDR3aa: CASSRSGSPLHF; CDR3nt: TGTGCCAGCAGCCGGAGCGGGTCACCCCTCCACTTT
v_gene: TRBV11-2; d_gene: .; j_gene: TRBJ1-6; abundance: .; CDR3aa: CASTKRIGSPLHF; CDR3nt: TGTGCCAGCACCAAGCGGATTGGATCACCCCTCCACTTT
v_gene: TRBV6-1; d_gene: .; j_gene: TRBJ1-5; abundance: .; CDR3aa: CASTESHPMAQHF; CDR3nt: TGTGCCAGCACCGAGTCCCATCCTATGGCCCAGCATTTT
v_gene: TRBV11-2; d_gene: .; j_gene: TRBJ1-1; abundance: .; CDR3aa: CASSLAAEAFF; CDR3nt: TGTGCCAGCAGCTTAGCGGCTGAAGCTTTCTTT
v_gene: TRBV5-5; d_gene: .; j_gene: TRBJ2-5; abundance: few; CDR3aa: CASSLGTLVAETQYF; CDR3nt: TGTGCCAGCAGTCTTGGAACTCTAGTGGCTGAGACCCAGTACTTC
v_gene: TRBV20-1; d_gene: TRBD1; j_gene: TRBJ1-3; abundance: .; CDR3aa: CSATQGAGIYF; CDR3nt: TGCAGTGCTACCCAGGGGGCTGGCATATATTTT
v_gene: TRBV7-2; d_gene: .; j_gene: TRBJ2-3; abundance: .; CDR3aa: CASSLLRQTDTQYF; CDR3nt: TGTGCCAGCAGCTTATTAAGACAGACAGATACGCAGTATTTT
v_gene: TRBV18; d_gene: .; j_gene: TRBJ1-1; abundance: few; CDR3aa: CASSTGTEAFF; CDR3nt: TGTGCCAGCTCAACCGGCACTGAAGCTTTCTTT
v_gene: TRBV5-4; d_gene: TRBD2; j_gene: TRBJ2-1; abundance: .; CDR3aa: CASRLLALAGGGNEQFF; CDR3nt: TGTGCCAGCCGCTTGCTGGCTCTAGCGGGAGGAGGCAATGAGCAGTTCTTC
v_gene: TRBV6-5; d_gene: TRBD2; j_gene: TRBJ2-1; abundance: .; CDR3aa: CASSYGAGAVDEQFF; CDR3nt: TGTGCCAGCAGTTACGGAGCGGGAGCGGTCGATGAGCAGTTCTTC
v_gene: TRBV19; d_gene: TRBD1; j_gene: TRBJ2-7; abundance: .; CDR3aa: CASSPLTGGTREQYF; CDR3nt: TGTGCCAGTAGTCCTTTGACAGGGGGGACGAGGGAGCAGTACTTC
v_gene: TRBV13; d_gene: TRBD1; j_gene: TRBJ2-1; abundance: .; CDR3aa: CASSPLQGDNEQFF; CDR3nt: TGTGCCAGCAGCCCGCTACAGGGGGACAATGAGCAGTTCTTC
v_gene: TRBV5-1; d_gene: .; j_gene: TRBJ2-6; abundance: .; CDR3aa: CASSINRPGHSGANVLTF; CDR3nt: TGCGCCAGCAGCATTAACAGGCCCGGCCACTCTGGGGCCAACGTCCTGACTTTC
v_gene: TRBV29-1; d_gene: .; j_gene: TRBJ2-5; abundance: .; CDR3aa: CSVGGQTQYF; CDR3nt: TGCAGCGTTGGTGGGCAGACCCAGTACTTC
v_gene: TRBV28; d_gene: .; j_gene: TRBJ1-5; abundance: .; CDR3aa: CASSPPVRLAQPQHF; CDR3nt: TGTGCCAGCAGTCCCCCCGTTCGGTTAGCTCAGCCCCAGCATTTT
v_gene: TRBV2; d_gene: .; j_gene: TRBJ2-7; abundance: .; CDR3aa: CASSEGVLSSYEQYF; CDR3nt: TGTGCCAGCAGTGAAGGAGTCCTTAGCTCCTACGAGCAGTACTTC
v_gene: TRBV7-8; d_gene: TRBD1; j_gene: TRBJ1-5; abundance: few; CDR3aa: CASSLGGTGGAWPQHF; CDR3nt: TGTGCCAGCAGCTTAGGCGGGACAGGGGGCGCTTGGCCCCAGCATTTT